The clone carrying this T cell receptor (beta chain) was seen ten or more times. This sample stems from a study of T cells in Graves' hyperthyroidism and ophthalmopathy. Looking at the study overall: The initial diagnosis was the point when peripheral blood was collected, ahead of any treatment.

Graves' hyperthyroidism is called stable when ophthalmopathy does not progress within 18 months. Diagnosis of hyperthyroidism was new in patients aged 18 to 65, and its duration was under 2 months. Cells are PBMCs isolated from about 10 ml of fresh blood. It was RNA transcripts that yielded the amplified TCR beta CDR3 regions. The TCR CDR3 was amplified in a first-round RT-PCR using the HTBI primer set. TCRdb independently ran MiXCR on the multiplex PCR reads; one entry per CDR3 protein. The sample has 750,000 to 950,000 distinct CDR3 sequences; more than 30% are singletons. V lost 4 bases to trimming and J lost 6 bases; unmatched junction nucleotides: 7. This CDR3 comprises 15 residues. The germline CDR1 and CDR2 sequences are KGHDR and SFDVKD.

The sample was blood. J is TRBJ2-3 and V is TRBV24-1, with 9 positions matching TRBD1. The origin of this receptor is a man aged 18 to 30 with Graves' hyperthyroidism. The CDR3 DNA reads TGTGCCACCAGTGACGAAACAGGGGGCGCGGATACGCAGTATTTT. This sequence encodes CATSDETGGADTQYF.